This entry features one T cell receptor (beta chain) sequence. Its antigen is not identified. Compared with germline, one end of the junction differs, possibly owing to a read error. Isolation of PBMCs gave at least 7 million cells per sample. The second PCR ran roughly 7 to 11 cycles with a sample-barcoded 5' primer and J-beta primers. TCRdb reprocessed the 5' RACE reads with MiXCR, giving one entry per CDR3 protein. This repertoire shows about 1.4 million distinct CDR3 sequences, approximately 59% found once; its top ten account for approximately 7%. The data originate from a study of blood T cells in healthy people across ages. This CDR3 spans 16 amino acids. The V gene's germline CDR1 is MGHDK and CDR2 SYGVNS. Study-level points and caveats: Changes in expanded clonotypes were possibly confounded, as the CMV status of donors was unknown.

The receptor's source is a man aged 18 to 29 in good health. Sequencing was done on a sample of blood. The chain couples TRBV25-1 to TRBJ2-1; possibly TRBD2 for D (6 bases). As DNA, the CDR3 is TGTGCCAACAGTGATCCTGCGGCTAGCGTGATCAATGAGCAGTTCTTC. Translating gives CANSDPAASVINEQFF. Filled out from reference TRBV25-1 and TRBJ2-1, the complete variable domain reads EADIYQTPRYLVIGTGKKITLECSQTMGHDKMYWYQQDPGMELHLIHYSYGVNSTEKGDLSSESTVSRIRTEHFPLTLESARPSHTSQYLCANSDPAASVINEQFFGPGTRLTVL.